This entry lists 26 T cell receptor beta chains sequenced from one sample in a study of blood T cell repertoires in COVID-19. The repertoire was sequenced with immunoSEQ multiplex PCR; TCRdb's copy has only in-frame clones and lacks some. The data contain some 100,000 clones, around nine tenths of them singletons. Sequences were obtained from peripheral blood. The source is a human donor in a cohort sampled during active COVID-19.

V gene TRBV30 combines with J gene TRBJ1-3; D unclear. The V end lost 0 bases, the J end lost 4 bases, and 4 bases lay between the germline ends. The germline gives CDR1 GTSNPN, CDR2 SVGIG (reference sequence). This CDR3 region has 12 residues. The CDR3, as DNA: TGTGCCTGGAGTGTACAAGGAAACACCATATATTTT. Protein product: CAWSVQGNTIYF.

This chain uses TRBV24-1 with TRBJ2-7; D is possibly TRBD1 (6 bases). Trimming took 3 bases from V and 2 from J, leaving 10 bases between them. The germline gives CDR1 KGHDR, CDR2 SFDVKD. The length of the CDR3 is 14 residues. The CDR3 spells CATSDPGATYEQYF. The CDR3 DNA is TGTGCCACCAGTGATCCAGGGGCTACCTACGAGCAGTACTTC.

The chain is built from TRBV29-1 and TRBJ1-4; TRBD1 agrees at 9 bases. Looked up from germline, CDR1 is SQVTM and CDR2 is ANQGSEA. This CDR3 contains 14 residues. J gave up 7 bases and V 4 bases, and 7 bases lay outside the gene matches. CDR3 protein: CSVVPRTGVEKLFF. The CDR3 DNA reads as TGCAGCGTTGTCCCGAGGACAGGGGTTGAAAAACTGTTTTTT.

The CDR3 DNA follows: TGTGCCAGCAGTCCCGCTACAGGGCAGCCCCAGCATTTT. Translation: CASSPATGQPQHF. The gene calls are TRBV28 and TRBJ1-5; TRBD1 is a possible D gene (6 bases). The ends were cut back, 5 bases at V and 7 bases at J, with 12 bases in the middle. CDR3 size: 13 residues. Germline V gene data show CDR1 as MDHEN and CDR2 as SYDVKM.

This chain links TRBV5-1 with TRBJ2-2, with 7 bases that match TRBD2. The CDR3 spans 16 residues. CDR1 is SGHRS, CDR2 YFSETQ, per germline. The V segment lost 0 bases and the J segment 2 bases; nucleotides outside the gene matches: 4. CDR3 sequence (DNA): TGCGCCAGCAGCTTGGGGCTAGCGGCCAACACCGGGGAGCTGTTTTTT. Translated: CASSLGLAANTGELFF. Full variable domain (rest looked up from reference TRBV5-1 and TRBJ2-2): KAGVTQTPRYLIKTRGQQVTLSCSPISGHRSVSWYQQTPGQGLQFLFEYFSETQRNKGNFPGRFSGRQFSNSRSEMNVSTLELGDSALYLCASSLGLAANTGELFFGEGSRLTVL.

The genes are TRBV6-6 and TRBJ1-5, with D perhaps matching TRBD1 (5 bases). The germline CDR1 and CDR2 sequences are MNHNY and SVGAGI (reference sequence). The CDR3 spans 16 residues. V lost 7 bases and J 5 bases, leaving 21 bases between the germline ends. This CDR3 reads CASNPPWGGGDQPQHF. The CDR3 DNA is TGTGCCAGCAATCCCCCATGGGGCGGAGGGGATCAGCCCCAGCATTTT.

The chain combines TRBV7-2 with TRBJ2-3, with TRBD2 matching 12 bases. J was trimmed by 8 bases and V by 8 bases; bases with no gene match: 11. The CDR3 spans 15 residues. Germline CDR1 is SGHTA and CDR2 is FQGNSA. Here the CDR3 DNA reads TGTGCCAGCCATCCTCGACTAGCGGGAGTAGGTACGCAGTATTTT. The encoded protein is CASHPRLAGVGTQYF.

The chain couples TRBV9 to TRBJ1-1; no definite D call. V was trimmed by 0 bases and J by 6 bases, leaving 15 bases between them. The CDR3 loop spans 15 amino acids. CDR1 is SGDLS, CDR2 YYNGEE, per germline. In nucleotides, the CDR3 is TGTGCCAGCAGCGTAGCCCAAGGCGGGAGCGCTGAAGCTTTCTTT. It translates to CASSVAQGGSAEAFF.

This sequence joins TRBV6-1 and TRBJ2-2; TRBD1 matches 8 bases. This CDR3 contains 17 residues. Germline CDR1 and CDR2: MNHNS and SASEGT. The ends lost 3 bases at V and 3 bases at J; junction bases unmatched: 9. The CDR3 spells CASSDFWRTGHTGELFF. CDR3 nucleotides: TGTGCCAGCAGTGATTTTTGGAGGACAGGGCACACCGGGGAGCTGTTTTTT.

This clone occurred once. This chain joins TRBV5-6 and TRBJ1-5; no definite D call. The CDR3 sequence is 12 residues long. CDR1 and CDR2 (germline): SGHDT, YYEEEE. Trimming pared 1 base from V and 6 bases from J, leaving 5 bases between. The CDR3 protein is CASSLTGQPQHF. The CDR3 DNA reads as TGTGCCAGCAGCTTGACCGGTCAGCCCCAGCATTTT.

This clone was detected only a few times. This chain uses TRBV11-2 with TRBJ1-6; possibly TRBD1 for D (5 bases). The CDR3 sequence is 14 residues long. Germline V gene lookup returns CDR1 SGHAT and CDR2 FQNNGV. The ends were cut back, 2 bases at V and 10 bases at J, with 12 bases in the middle. The CDR3 coding sequence is TGTGCCAGCAGCTTACTCAGGGAAGGATCACCCCTCCACTTT. Translation gives CASSLLREGSPLHF.

The chain couples TRBV7-2 to TRBJ2-7; D is possibly TRBD1 (5 bases). The CDR3 loop spans 18 amino acids. The V gene lost 1 base and the J gene lost 4 bases, with 23 bases spanning the gap. The germline CDR1 and CDR2 sequences are SGHTA and FQGNSA. The CDR3 loop is CASSLVSSRAYRSYEQYF. CDR3 in DNA: TGTGCCAGCAGCTTAGTTTCATCCAGGGCCTACAGAAGTTACGAGCAGTACTTC. Based on the CDR3 plus reference TRBV7-2 and TRBJ2-7, the full variable domain is GAGVSQSPSNKVTEKGKDVELRCDPISGHTALYWYRQSLGQGLEFLIYFQGNSAPDKSGLPSDRFSAERTGGSVSTLTIQRTQQEDSAVYLCASSLVSSRAYRSYEQYFGPGTRLTVT.

This clone turned up a few times. CDR3 DNA: TGTGCCAGCAGCCCGCAAGGGGGGGGCGCCAATTCACCCCTCCACTTT. Translating it yields CASSPQGGGANSPLHF. The rearrangement joins TRBV7-2 to TRBJ1-6, with D possibly matching TRBD1 (6 bases). This CDR3 is 16 amino acids long. The V end was cut by 5 bases, the J end by 7 bases, with 18 bases between. Looked up from germline, CDR1 is SGHTA and CDR2 is FQGNSA.

This clone was seen just once. CDR3 in amino acids: CASRPSGRFDEKLFF. The CDR3 DNA reads as TGCGCCAGCAGGCCATCAGGGAGGTTTGATGAAAAACTGTTTTTT. This chain joins TRBV10-2 and TRBJ1-4, with D possibly being TRBD1 (5 bases). In germline, CDR1 is WSHSY, CDR2 SAAADI. V was trimmed by 6 bases and J by 6 bases, leaving 17 bases between them. The CDR3 is 15 residues long.

This chain uses TRBV7-8 with TRBJ2-7, with TRBD1 matching over 10 bases. The germline V gene has CDR1 SGHVS and CDR2 FQNEAQ. CDR3 length: 15 residues. J lost 8 bases, V lost 5 bases, and 12 bases had no gene match. CDR3 coding DNA: TGTGCCAGCAGCCCAAGGGGGACAGGGGCTTTTCAGCAGTACTTC. As protein: CASSPRGTGAFQQYF.

V and J are TRBV5-4 and TRBJ2-7; no definite D call. Per the germline V gene, CDR1 is SGHNT and CDR2 is YYREEE (reference sequence). V lost 1 base and J 3 bases, leaving 5 bases between the germline ends. This CDR3 spans 12 amino acids. The CDR3: CASSLPGYEQYF. The CDR3 bases are TGTGCCAGCAGCTTGCCGGGCTACGAGCAGTACTTC.

The rearrangement links TRBV28 to TRBJ1-2; D not resolved. The CDR3 runs to 12 residues. Germline V gives CDR1 MDHEN, CDR2 SYDVKM. The V end was cut by 6 bases, the J end by 7 bases, with 12 bases between. The CDR3 spells CASSQTPGGYTF. Here the CDR3 DNA reads TGTGCCAGCAGCCAAACACCGGGTGGCTACACCTTC.

V and J are TRBV12-3 or TRBV12-4 and TRBJ2-7, with D uncertain. V dropped 5 bases and J dropped 7 bases, with 12 bases sitting between them. The CDR3 contains 12 residues. CDR3 region: CASSASELEQYF. As DNA, the CDR3 is TGTGCCAGCAGTGCCTCTGAACTTGAGCAGTACTTC.

The chain uses TRBV9 and TRBJ2-5, with D possibly being TRBD2 (6 bases). The CDR3 runs to 14 residues. Deletions cut 3 bases from V and 2 bases from J, with 11 bases between. Germline CDR1 is SGDLS and CDR2 is YYNGEE. Here the CDR3 DNA reads TGTGCCAGCAGCGCCCGGGGGATTCAAGAGACCCAGTACTTC. It codes for CASSARGIQETQYF. The whole variable domain, filled in from reference TRBV9 and TRBJ2-5, reads DSGVTQTPKHLITATGQRVTLRCSPRSGDLSVYWYQQSLDQGLQFLIQYYNGEERAKGNILERFSAQQFPDLHSELNLSSLELGDSALYFCASSARGIQETQYFGPGTRLLVL.

The chain carries TRBV4-1 and TRBJ2-4, with TRBD2 as a possible D gene (7 bases). CDR3 length: 16 residues. The germline V and J ends were trimmed by 5 bases and 6 bases, with 20 bases remaining between them. From germline, CDR1 is MGHRA and CDR2 YSYEKL. The CDR3, as DNA: TGCGCCAGCAGCTCACAAGGGGGGGGAGGGGTAAACATTCAGTACTTC. Its protein product is CASSSQGGGGVNIQYF.

This clone has more than one count but fewer than ten. V usage is TRBV6-1 and J usage is TRBJ2-3, with 8 bases matching TRBD1. The CDR3 runs to 15 residues. The J segment lost 6 bases and the V segment lost 2 bases, leaving 7 bases of the junction unmatched. CDR1 is MNHNS and CDR2 is SASEGT in the germline V gene. The CDR3 DNA sequence: TGTGCCAGCAGTGAACAGCGGACAGGGACGGATACGCAGTATTTT. Its translation is CASSEQRTGTDTQYF.

The chain carries TRBV6-5 and TRBJ2-7; 9 bases fit TRBD1. The CDR3 spans 15 residues. V shed 4 bases, J shed 1 base, and the junction held 5 bases outside the gene matches. CDR1 is MNHEY and CDR2 is SVGAGI in the germline V gene. CDR3 nucleotides: TGTGCCAGCAGTTCGGGGACAGGGACTTCCTACGAGCAGTACTTC. Translation gives CASSSGTGTSYEQYF.

V is TRBV27 and J is TRBJ2-5, with 9 bases aligning to TRBD1. The V gene's germline CDR1 is MNHEY and CDR2 SMNVEV (reference sequence). V was pared by 3 bases and J by 7 bases, with 9 bases of the junction left unmatched. The CDR3 runs 15 residues. CDR3 region: CASSFDPTGGTTQYF. DNA for the CDR3: TGTGCCAGCAGTTTCGATCCGACAGGGGGAACGACCCAGTACTTC.

This rearrangement joins TRBV21-1 to TRBJ2-2; whether TRBD1, the table's D call, matches the DNA was not checked. TRBV21-1 is a recognized pseudogene. The CDR3 has 16 residues. The CDR3 bases are TGTGCCAGCAGCTCGGCGACAGGGTTAAACACCGGGGAGCTGTTTTTT. The encoded protein is CASSSATGLNTGELFF.

This sequence joins TRBV11-3 and TRBJ2-2, with D possibly being TRBD1 (5 bases). Germline CDR1 SGHNT, CDR2 YENEEA. The germline V and J ends were trimmed by 7 bases and 6 bases, with 12 bases remaining between them. The CDR3 loop spans 13 amino acids. The CDR3 DNA is TGTGCCAGCACCAAAAGGGGTTCCGGGGAGCTGTTTTTT. It encodes CASTKRGSGELFF. Drawing the rest from reference TRBV11-3 and TRBJ2-2, the complete variable domain is EAGVVQSPRYKIIEKKQPVAFWCNPISGHNTLYWYLQNLGQGPELLIRYENEEAVDDSQLPKDRFSAERLKGVDSTLKIQPAELGDSAVYLCASTKRGSGELFFGEGSRLTVL.

The chain is built from TRBV6-2 or TRBV6-3 and TRBJ2-1; 8 bases are shared with TRBD2. The germline V gene encodes CDR1 MNHEY and CDR2 SVGEGT. Trimming removed 0 bases from V and 6 bases from J; junction bases left unmatched: 7. The CDR3 runs to 16 residues. Here the CDR3 DNA reads TGTGCCAGCAGTTACTCGCCCCGGGAGGGCTTCAATGAGCAGTTCTTC. Translated: CASSYSPREGFNEQFF.